Listed here are 21 T cell receptor beta chains from one sample, sequenced in a study of identical twins. TCRdb redid the calling of the 5' RACE reads with MiXCR, one entry per CDR3 protein. Among 240,000 or so distinct CDR3 sequences listed, 5.5% to 8% were seen once. The same sample was also used in a study of yellow fever vaccine responses in identical twins.

The sequenced sample consisted of memory (CD45RO+) T cells sorted from blood. These receptors were taken from a young woman in good health.

The sample holds many counts of this clonotype. This sequence joins TRBV29-1 and TRBJ2-3, with 11 bases identical to TRBD2. The CDR3 is 18 amino acids. The germline gives CDR1 SQVTM, CDR2 ANQGSEA. V lost 4 bases to trimming and J lost 2 bases; unmatched junction nucleotides: 14. CDR3: CSVALAGGGGEYTDTQYF. The CDR3 DNA is TGCAGCGTTGCGTTAGCGGGAGGGGGGGGAGAATACACAGATACGCAGTATTTT.

This clonotype was picked up many times. The chain couples TRBV5-1 to TRBJ2-7; the match to TRBD2 covers 13 bases. The CDR3 contains 14 residues. J lost 12 bases, V lost 2 bases, and 8 bases had no gene match. CDR1 is SGHRS and CDR2 is YFSETQ in the germline V gene. The CDR3 sequence: CASSFGLAGERSYF. DNA for the CDR3: TGCGCCAGCAGCTTTGGACTAGCGGGAGAGAGGTCGTACTTC. The variable domain in full, with the rest retrieved from reference TRBV5-1 and TRBJ2-7, is KAGVTQTPRYLIKTRGQQVTLSCSPISGHRSVSWYQQTPGQGLQFLFEYFSETQRNKGNFPGRFSGRQFSNSRSEMNVSTLELGDSALYLCASSFGLAGERSYFGPGTRLTVT.

Many counts were recorded for this clonotype. The chain combines TRBV10-3 with TRBJ2-5, with D possibly called TRBD1 or TRBD2 (6 bases each). There are 17 residues in the CDR3. The V end was cut by 0 bases, the J end by 6 bases, with 20 bases between. CDR1 is ENHRY, CDR2 SYGVKD, per germline. This CDR3 reads CAISESGGVGGRQTQYF. The CDR3 coding sequence is TGTGCCATCAGTGAGTCCGGAGGTGTTGGGGGGCGACAGACCCAGTACTTC.

This clonotype was recorded many times. The rearrangement joins TRBV2 to TRBJ2-1; 8 positions match TRBD2. Germline assignment: CDR1 SNHLY and CDR2 FYNNEI. CDR3 length: 13 residues. V dropped 6 bases and J dropped 6; count of bases not matched to a gene: 4. The CDR3 here is CASRLAESNEQFF. The CDR3 region has the DNA TGTGCCAGCAGACTAGCGGAATCCAATGAGCAGTTCTTC.

At least ten counts were recorded for this clonotype. V and J are TRBV5-1 and TRBJ2-3; D is unclear. CDR1 is SGHRS and CDR2 is YFSETQ in the germline V gene. CDR3 size: 14 residues. V was trimmed by 1 base and J by 4 bases, leaving 10 bases between them. The CDR3 nucleotides read TGCGCCAGCAGCTTGTTGATGCTCCCAGATACGCAGTATTTT. It specifies CASSLLMLPDTQYF.

This clonotype was detected only a few times. The rearrangement joins TRBV4-1 to TRBJ2-2; 14 bases line up with TRBD2. The CDR3 consists of 16 residues. The V gene's germline CDR1 is MGHRA and CDR2 YSYEKL. V gave up 10 bases and J gave up 4 bases; unmatched junction bases: 8. The CDR3 reads CATQTSGGAGTGELFF. The CDR3 nucleotides are TGCGCCACCCAGACTAGCGGGGGGGCGGGCACCGGGGAGCTGTTTTTT.

In its sample, this clonotype was seen a few times. The rearrangement links TRBV20-1 to TRBJ2-1, with 10 bases lining up with TRBD2. In germline, CDR1 is DFQATT, CDR2 SNEGSKA (reference sequence). The CDR3 spans 15 residues. Germline trimming cut 3 bases from V and 1 base from J; bases unmatched to any gene: 3. The CDR3 DNA reads TGCAGTGCTAGTCTAGCGGGAGTTTCCTACAATGAGCAGTTCTTC. As protein: CSASLAGVSYNEQFF.

The V call is TRBV29-1, the J call TRBJ1-1; 7 positions agree with TRBD1. After removal of 8 bases from V and 5 bases from J, the junction contained 20 bases not matched to a gene. CDR3 length equals 16 residues. Germline CDR1 and CDR2: SQVTM and ANQGSEA. CDR3 nucleotide sequence: TGCAGCCCCCTTGGTTTTGGGAGGGGGCTCGGGACTGAAGCTTTCTTT. Translation: CSPLGFGRGLGTEAFF.

The CDR3 loop is CASSPKRQFF. CDR3 DNA sequence: TGTGCCAGCAGCCCAAAGCGGCAGTTCTTC. The V call is TRBV21-1, the J call TRBJ2-1. TRBV21-1 is an annotated pseudogene. This CDR3 is built from 10 residues.

In this sample, this clonotype turned up many times. The chain is built from TRBV5-1 and TRBJ2-3, with 8 bases matching TRBD2. J lost 2 bases, V lost 4 bases, and 12 bases had no gene match. The CDR3 contains 17 residues. Germline CDR1 is SGHRS and CDR2 is YFSETQ. CDR3 in DNA: TGCGCCAGCAGCGTACCGATAGCGGGAAATCCCACAGATACGCAGTATTTT. This gives the protein CASSVPIAGNPTDTQYF.

This clonotype was observed a few times. The rearrangement uses TRBV9 and TRBJ2-1; 7 bases are shared with TRBD1. Germline V gene sequence: CDR1 SGDLS, CDR2 YYNGEE. The J segment lost 2 bases and the V segment lost 3 bases, leaving 5 bases of the junction unmatched. This CDR3 contains 15 residues. CDR3 bases: TGTGCCAGCAGCGCCCTAACAGGGGCCTACAATGAGCAGTTCTTC. Translation: CASSALTGAYNEQFF.

V gene TRBV29-1 combines with J gene TRBJ1-4, with D perhaps TRBD1 (5 bases). There are 14 residues in the CDR3. V dropped 6 bases and J dropped 7 bases, with 18 bases sitting between them. CDR1 and CDR2 from the germline V gene are SQVTM and ANQGSEA. CDR3 DNA: TGCAGCGTAGCCAAGGGGACGTCCGGTGAAAAACTGTTTTTT. Encoded protein: CSVAKGTSGEKLFF. Looking up the rest from reference TRBV29-1 and TRBJ1-4 gives the full variable domain: SAVISQKPSRDICQRGTSLTIQCQVDSQVTMMFWYRQQPGQSLTLIATANQGSEATYESGFVIDKFPISRPNLTFSTLTVSNMSPEDSSIYLCSVAKGTSGEKLFFGSGTQLSVL.

V gene TRBV20-1 combines with J gene TRBJ2-1; D call uncertain. This CDR3 contains 13 residues. V lost 1 base and J lost 8, with 12 bases in between. Germline values: CDR1 DFQATT, CDR2 SNEGSKA (reference sequence). The CDR3 here is CSARGWSGDEQFF. The CDR3 bases are TGCAGTGCTAGAGGATGGTCTGGCGATGAGCAGTTCTTC.

Many counts were recorded for this clonotype. J is TRBJ1-5 and V is TRBV27; a possible D gene is TRBD1 (6 bases). Per germline, CDR1 MNHEY and CDR2 SMNVEV (reference sequence). The CDR3 runs to 15 residues. V lost 6 bases and J 4 bases, leaving 16 bases between the germline ends. CDR3: CASSPTRTANQPQHF. CDR3 nucleotide sequence: TGTGCCAGCAGCCCAACTCGGACAGCGAATCAGCCCCAGCATTTT.

V usage is TRBV3-1 and J usage is TRBJ2-5; 8 bases align to TRBD1. Germline lookup yields CDR1 LGHDT and CDR2 YNNKEL (reference sequence). CDR3 length: 14 residues. Trimming removed 6 bases from V and 5 bases from J; junction bases left unmatched: 8. The CDR3 region is CASSPVPGGETQYF. Written as DNA, the CDR3 is TGTGCCAGCAGTCCCGTCCCAGGGGGCGAGACCCAGTACTTC.

This clonotype was detected ten times or more. The chain couples TRBV5-1 to TRBJ2-2; D gene unclear. The CDR3 loop spans 15 amino acids. The V gene's germline CDR1 is SGHRS and CDR2 YFSETQ. V was trimmed by 0 bases and J by 2 bases, leaving 8 bases between them. CDR3 nucleotides: TGCGCCAGCAGCTTGGAGGCATTCAACACCGGGGAGCTGTTTTTT. This translates into CASSLEAFNTGELFF.

Many counts were recorded for this clonotype. V is TRBV11-2 and J is TRBJ2-5; unclear D gene. Trimming pared 5 bases from V and 5 bases from J, leaving 9 bases between. The CDR3 loop spans 12 amino acids. Germline V gene sequence: CDR1 SGHAT, CDR2 FQNNGV. The CDR3 spells CASSPQKETQYF. For the CDR3, the DNA is TGTGCCAGCAGCCCTCAAAAGGAGACCCAGTACTTC.

On this clonotype: At one boundary the junction diverges from the germline segment, which might be a read error. The chain uses TRBV20-1 and TRBJ2-7, with D tentatively TRBD1 or TRBD2 (5 bases each). This CDR3 has 14 amino acids. Per the germline V gene, CDR1 is DFQATT and CDR2 is SNEGSKA (reference sequence). CDR3 amino acids: CSARGAQTNYEQYF. CDR3 DNA: TGCAGTGCCAGAGGGGCCCAAACTAACTACGAGCAGTACTTC.

This clonotype was seen a few times. The rearrangement links TRBV20-1 to TRBJ2-1, with 9 bases fitting TRBD2. The CDR3 is 16 amino acids. After removal of 0 bases from V and 7 bases from J, the junction contained 10 bases not matched to a gene. CDR1 is DFQATT and CDR2 is SNEGSKA in the germline V gene (reference sequence). CDR3 residues: CSAREGGAGGYNEQFF. In DNA, the CDR3 is TGCAGTGCTAGAGAGGGAGGAGCGGGAGGTTATAATGAGCAGTTCTTC.

This clonotype was counted many times. The chain uses TRBV5-1 and TRBJ2-2; the D call may be TRBD1 or TRBD2 (5 bases each). Germline V gene sequence: CDR1 SGHRS, CDR2 YFSETQ. The CDR3 has 15 residues. Trimming shortened V by 0 bases and J by 5 bases, and 11 bases separated the two germline ends. CDR3 amino acids: CASSLAPGRTGELFF. The CDR3 DNA follows: TGCGCCAGCAGCTTGGCCCCAGGGAGAACCGGGGAGCTGTTTTTT.

This clonotype was detected many times. This rearrangement joins TRBV7-6 to TRBJ1-6; 8 bases are a match to TRBD1. Trimming took 5 bases from V and 5 from J; bases not matched to a gene: 5. The CDR3 spans 15 residues. The germline V gene has CDR1 SGHVS and CDR2 FNYEAQ. CDR3 region: CASSGRQGNNSPLHF. The CDR3 region has the DNA TGTGCCAGCAGCGGGAGACAGGGGAATAATTCACCCCTCCACTTT.